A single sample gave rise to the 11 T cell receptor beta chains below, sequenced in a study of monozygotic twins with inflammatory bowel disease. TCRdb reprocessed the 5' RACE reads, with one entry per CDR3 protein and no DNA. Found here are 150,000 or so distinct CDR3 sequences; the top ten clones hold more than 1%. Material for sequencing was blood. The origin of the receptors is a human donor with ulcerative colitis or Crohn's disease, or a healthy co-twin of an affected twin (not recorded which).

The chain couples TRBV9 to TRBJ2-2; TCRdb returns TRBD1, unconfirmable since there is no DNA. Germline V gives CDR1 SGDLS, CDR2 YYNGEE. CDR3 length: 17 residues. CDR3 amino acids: CASSVARTGGNTGELFF.

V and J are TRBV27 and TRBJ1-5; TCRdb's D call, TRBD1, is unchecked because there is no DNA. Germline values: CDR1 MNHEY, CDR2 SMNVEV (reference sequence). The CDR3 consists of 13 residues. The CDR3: CASSDRRDQPRHF.

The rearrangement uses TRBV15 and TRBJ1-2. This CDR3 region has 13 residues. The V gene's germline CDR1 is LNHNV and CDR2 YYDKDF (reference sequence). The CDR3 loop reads CAASGGSNYGYTF.

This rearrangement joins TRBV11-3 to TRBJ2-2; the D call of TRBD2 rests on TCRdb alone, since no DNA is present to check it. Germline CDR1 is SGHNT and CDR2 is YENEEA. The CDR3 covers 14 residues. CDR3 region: CAGSSRLAAGELFF.

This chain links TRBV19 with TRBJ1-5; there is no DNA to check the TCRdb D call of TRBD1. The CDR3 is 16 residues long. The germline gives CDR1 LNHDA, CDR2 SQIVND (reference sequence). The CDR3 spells CASSIEAGREVQPQHF.

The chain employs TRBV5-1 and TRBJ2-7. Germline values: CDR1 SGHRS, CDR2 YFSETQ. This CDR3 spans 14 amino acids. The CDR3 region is CASSSGPAGYEQYF.

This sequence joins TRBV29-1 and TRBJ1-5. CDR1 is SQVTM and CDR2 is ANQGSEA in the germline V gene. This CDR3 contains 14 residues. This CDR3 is CSVGTPGRDQPQHF.

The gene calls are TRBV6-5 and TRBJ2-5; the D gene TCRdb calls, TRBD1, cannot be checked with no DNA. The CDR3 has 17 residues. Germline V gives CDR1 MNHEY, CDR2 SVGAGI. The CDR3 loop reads CASSYSSLRGQIETQYF.

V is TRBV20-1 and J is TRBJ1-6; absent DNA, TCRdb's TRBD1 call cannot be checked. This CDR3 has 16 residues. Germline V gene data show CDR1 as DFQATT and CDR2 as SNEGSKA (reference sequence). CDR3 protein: CSATKNRGAGNSPLHF.

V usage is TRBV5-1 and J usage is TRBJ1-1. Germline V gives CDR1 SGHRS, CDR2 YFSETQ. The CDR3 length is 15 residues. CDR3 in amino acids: CASSSLQGWNTEAFF.

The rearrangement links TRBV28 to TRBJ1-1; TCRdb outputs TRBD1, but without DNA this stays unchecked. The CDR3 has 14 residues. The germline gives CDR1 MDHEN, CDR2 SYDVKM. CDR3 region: CASSLSGQPYLDFF.